This TCR beta chain was captured in a study of cytomegalovirus exposure and HLA in healthy donors. Trimming cost V 1 base and J 6 bases, with 18 bases left between them. Germline V gives CDR1 MDHEN, CDR2 SYDVKM. The CDR3 loop spans 16 amino acids. The PCR used 60 Vbeta and 13 Jbeta primers. Profiling relied on immunoSEQ multiplex PCR, and the TCRdb table lists in-frame clones only, not all of them. The sample has about 160,000 clones, 86% seen once. Study outcomes and limitations: Later findings reportedly placed an Asian-associated ancestry cluster below the approximately 650-donor mean for N-insertions. Association with HLA alleles at 0.05 false discovery rate was found for 16,951 TCR beta sequences in a later analysis. There were around 160 TCR beta chains listed as cytomegalovirus-associated.

Note on this clone: Antigen unknown.

Material for sequencing was PBMCs. The chain is built from TRBV28 and TRBJ1-2; tentative D call: TRBD1 (6 bases). The receptor was derived from a woman between 18 and 30 years old in good health and CMV-seronegative. CDR3 loop: CASSLYRANPRDGYTF. The CDR3 DNA follows: TGTGCCAGCAGTTTATACAGGGCTAACCCAAGGGATGGCTACACCTTC.